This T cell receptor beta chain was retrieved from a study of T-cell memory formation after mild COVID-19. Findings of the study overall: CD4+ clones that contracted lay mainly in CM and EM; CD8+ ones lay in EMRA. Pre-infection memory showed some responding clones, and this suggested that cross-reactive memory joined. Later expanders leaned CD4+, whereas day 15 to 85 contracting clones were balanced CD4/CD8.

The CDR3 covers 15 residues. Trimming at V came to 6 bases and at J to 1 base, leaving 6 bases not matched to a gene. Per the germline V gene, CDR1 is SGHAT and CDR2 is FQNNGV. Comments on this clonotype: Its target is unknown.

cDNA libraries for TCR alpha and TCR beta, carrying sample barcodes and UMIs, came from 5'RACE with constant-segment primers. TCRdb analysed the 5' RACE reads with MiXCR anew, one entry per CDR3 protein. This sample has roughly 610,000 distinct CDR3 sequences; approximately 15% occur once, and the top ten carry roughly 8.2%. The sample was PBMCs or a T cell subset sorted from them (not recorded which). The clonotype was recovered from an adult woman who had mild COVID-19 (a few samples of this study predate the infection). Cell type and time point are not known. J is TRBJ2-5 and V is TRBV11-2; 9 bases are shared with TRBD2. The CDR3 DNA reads TGTGCCAGCAGACCCCTAGCGGGAACCCAAGAGACCCAGTACTTC. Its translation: CASRPLAGTQETQYF.